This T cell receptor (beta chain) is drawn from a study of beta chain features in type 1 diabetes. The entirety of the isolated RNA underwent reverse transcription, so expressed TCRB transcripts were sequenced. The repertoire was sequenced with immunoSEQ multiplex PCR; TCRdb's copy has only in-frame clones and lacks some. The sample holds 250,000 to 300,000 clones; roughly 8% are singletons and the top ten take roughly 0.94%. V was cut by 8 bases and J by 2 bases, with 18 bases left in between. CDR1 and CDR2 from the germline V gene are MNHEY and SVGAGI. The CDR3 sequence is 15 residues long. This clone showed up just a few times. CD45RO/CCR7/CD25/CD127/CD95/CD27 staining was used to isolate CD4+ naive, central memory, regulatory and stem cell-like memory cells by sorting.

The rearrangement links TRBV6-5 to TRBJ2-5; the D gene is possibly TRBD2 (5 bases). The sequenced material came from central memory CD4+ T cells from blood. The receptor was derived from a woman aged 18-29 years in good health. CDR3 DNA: TGTGCCAGCTCATCGGTGGGAGCGGTACAAGAGACCCAGTACTTC. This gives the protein CASSSVGAVQETQYF.